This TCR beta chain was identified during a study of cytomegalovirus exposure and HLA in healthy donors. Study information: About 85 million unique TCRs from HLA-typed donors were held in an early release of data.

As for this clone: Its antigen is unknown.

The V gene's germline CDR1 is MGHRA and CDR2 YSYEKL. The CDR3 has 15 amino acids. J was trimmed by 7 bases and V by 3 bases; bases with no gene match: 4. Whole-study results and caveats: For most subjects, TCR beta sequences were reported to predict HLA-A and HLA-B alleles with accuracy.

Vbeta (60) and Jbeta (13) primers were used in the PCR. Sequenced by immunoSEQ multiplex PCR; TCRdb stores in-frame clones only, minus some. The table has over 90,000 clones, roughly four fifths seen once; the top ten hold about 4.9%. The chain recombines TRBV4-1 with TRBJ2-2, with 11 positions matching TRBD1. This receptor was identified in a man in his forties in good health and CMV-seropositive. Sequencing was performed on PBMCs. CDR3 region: CASSHGQGAFGELFF. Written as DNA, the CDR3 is TGCGCCAGCAGCCACGGACAGGGGGCGTTCGGGGAGCTGTTTTTT.